A selection of T cell receptor beta chains follows, all from one sample in a study of cytomegalovirus exposure and HLA in healthy donors. This table comes from immunoSEQ multiplex PCR, and its TCRdb copy is limited to in-frame clones, with some not included. Of 100,000 to 150,000 clones in the sample, more than 95% were seen once. Sequencing was carried out using PBMCs. Receptors were obtained from a man aged 18 to 30 in good health and CMV-seronegative. Both conserved end residues are part of each CDR3. The order of the fields is clone size, J gene, D gene, V gene, CDR3 protein, CDR3 DNA. D genes are given only for firm matches. Clone sizes are given selectively: once, few, many, or a class where the clone is expanded.

clone size: NA
J gene: TRBJ2-1
D gene: TRBD2
V gene: TRBV11-3
CDR3 protein: CASSLGGGSYNEQFF
CDR3 DNA: TGTGCCAGCAGCTTAGGGGGGGGCTCCTACAATGAGCAGTTCTTC

clone size: NA
J gene: TRBJ2-1
D gene: NA
V gene: TRBV7-9
CDR3 protein: CASSPEEAYNEQFF
CDR3 DNA: TGTGCCAGCAGCCCGGAGGAGGCGTACAATGAGCAGTTCTTC

clone size: NA
J gene: TRBJ1-1
D gene: TRBD1
V gene: TRBV6-5
CDR3 protein: CASSYGQGAEAFF
CDR3 DNA: TGTGCCAGCAGTTACGGACAGGGGGCTGAAGCTTTCTTT

clone size: once
J gene: TRBJ1-5
D gene: NA
V gene: TRBV23-1
CDR3 protein: CASSLDRLNQPQHF
CDR3 DNA: TGCGCCAGCAGTCTCGACAGGCTAAATCAGCCCCAGCATTTT

clone size: NA
J gene: TRBJ1-1
D gene: TRBD1
V gene: TRBV7-8
CDR3 protein: CASSTRDREEAFF
CDR3 DNA: TGTGCCAGCAGCACTCGGGACAGGGAGGAAGCTTTCTTT

clone size: NA
J gene: TRBJ2-2
D gene: NA
V gene: TRBV30
CDR3 protein: CAWSVRERDTGELFF
CDR3 DNA: TGTGCCTGGAGTGTACGGGAGAGAGACACCGGGGAGCTGTTTTTT

clone size: NA
J gene: TRBJ2-1
D gene: TRBD1
V gene: TRBV18
CDR3 protein: CASSPLDRPRDEQFF
CDR3 DNA: TGTGCCAGCTCACCATTGGACAGGCCTCGCGATGAGCAGTTCTTC

clone size: NA
J gene: TRBJ2-1
D gene: NA
V gene: TRBV11-3
CDR3 protein: CASSLAGWESYNEQFF
CDR3 DNA: TGTGCCAGCAGCTTAGCTGGGTGGGAGTCCTACAATGAGCAGTTCTTC

clone size: NA
J gene: TRBJ1-2
D gene: TRBD1
V gene: TRBV6-1
CDR3 protein: CASSEWDRYYGYTF
CDR3 DNA: TGTGCCAGCAGTGAATGGGACAGATACTATGGCTACACCTTC

clone size: NA
J gene: TRBJ1-2
D gene: NA
V gene: TRBV29-1
CDR3 protein: CSVTTGSYGYTF
CDR3 DNA: TGCAGCGTCACAACAGGGAGCTATGGCTACACCTTC